This entry is about one TCR beta chain. The data were taken from a study of T cell changes during pregnancy in multiple sclerosis. CDR1 and CDR2 (germline): SNHLY, FYNNEI. The J segment lost 7 bases and the V segment lost 6 bases, leaving 4 bases of the junction unmatched. There are 15 residues in the CDR3. Clones were sequenced by immunoSEQ multiplex PCR, and TCRdb holds only the in-frame ones, with some missing. The sample lists 45,000 to 55,000 clones, roughly 92% occurring once. This receptor was taken from a female donor in good health, enrolled as a control in a pregnancy study. The starting material was CD4+ T cells from peripheral blood mononuclear cells, obtained in the second trimester of pregnancy. The rearrangement links TRBV2 to TRBJ2-2, with 14 positions matching TRBD2. The CDR3 DNA reads TGTGCCAGCAGGACTAGCGGGGGGGCCGACGGGGAGCTGTTTTTT. Its protein is CASRTSGGADGELFF.